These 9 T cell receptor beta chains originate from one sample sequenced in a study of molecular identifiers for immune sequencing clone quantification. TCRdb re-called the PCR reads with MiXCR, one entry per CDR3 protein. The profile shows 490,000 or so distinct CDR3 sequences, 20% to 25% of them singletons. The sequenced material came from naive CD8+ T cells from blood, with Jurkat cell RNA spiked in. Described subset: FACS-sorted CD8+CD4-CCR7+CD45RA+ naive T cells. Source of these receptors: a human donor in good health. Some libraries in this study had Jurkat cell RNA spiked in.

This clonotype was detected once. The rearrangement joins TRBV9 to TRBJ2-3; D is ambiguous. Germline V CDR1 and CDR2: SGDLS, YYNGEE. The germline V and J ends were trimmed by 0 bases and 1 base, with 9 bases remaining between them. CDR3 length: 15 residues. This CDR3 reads CASSVARRGTDTQYF. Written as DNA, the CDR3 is TGTGCCAGCAGCGTAGCGAGGAGAGGCACAGATACGCAGTATTTT. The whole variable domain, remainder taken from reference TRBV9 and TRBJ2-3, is DSGVTQTPKHLITATGQRVTLRCSPRSGDLSVYWYQQSLDQGLQFLIQYYNGEERAKGNILERFSAQQFPDLHSELNLSSLELGDSALYFCASSVARRGTDTQYFGPGTRLTVL.

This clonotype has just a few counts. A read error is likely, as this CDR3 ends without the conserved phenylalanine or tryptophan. The CDR3 DNA reads TGTGCTAGTGGCCTTTGGGGGGGGGCCCAAGATACGCAGTATCTT. Its protein product is CASGLWGGAQDTQYL. This sequence joins TRBV12-5 and TRBJ2-3, with TRBD2 as a possible D gene (7 bases). The CDR3 is 15 residues long. V gave up 6 bases and J gave up 5 bases, with 18 bases separating them. Germline CDR1 LGHNT, CDR2 FRNRAP.

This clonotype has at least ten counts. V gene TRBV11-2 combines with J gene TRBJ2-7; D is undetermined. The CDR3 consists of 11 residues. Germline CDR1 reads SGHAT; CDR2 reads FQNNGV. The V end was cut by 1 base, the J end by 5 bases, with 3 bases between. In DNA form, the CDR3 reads TGTGCCAGCAGCTTAGTCCACGAGCAGTACTTC. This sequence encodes CASSLVHEQYF. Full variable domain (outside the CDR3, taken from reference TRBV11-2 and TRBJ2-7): EAGVAQSPRYKIIEKRQSVAFWCNPISGHATLYWYQQILGQGPKLLIQFQNNGVVDDSQLPKDRFSAERLKGVDSTLKIQPAKLEDSAVYLCASSLVHEQYFGPGTRLTVT.

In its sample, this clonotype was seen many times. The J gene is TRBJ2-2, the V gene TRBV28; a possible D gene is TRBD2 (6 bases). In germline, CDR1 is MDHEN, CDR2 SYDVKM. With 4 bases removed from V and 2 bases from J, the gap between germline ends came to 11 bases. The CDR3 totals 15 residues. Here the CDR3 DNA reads TGTGCCAGCAGTTGGAGGGGCTACAACACCGGGGAGCTGTTTTTT. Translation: CASSWRGYNTGELFF.

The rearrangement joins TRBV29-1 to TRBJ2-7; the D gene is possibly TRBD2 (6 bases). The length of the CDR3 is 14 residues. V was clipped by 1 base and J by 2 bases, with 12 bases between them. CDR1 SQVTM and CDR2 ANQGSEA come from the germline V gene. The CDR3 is CSVEGAGLPYEQYF. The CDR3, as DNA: TGCAGCGTTGAAGGGGCGGGACTTCCCTACGAGCAGTACTTC.

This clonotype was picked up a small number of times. CDR3 DNA: TGCAGTGCACAGTCTTATAATTCACCCCTCCACTTT. Protein product: CSAQSYNSPLHF. This chain connects TRBV20-1 to TRBJ1-6; D is uncertain. The CDR3 is 12 residues long. With 6 bases removed from V and 4 bases from J, the gap between germline ends came to 7 bases. The germline V gene encodes CDR1 DFQATT and CDR2 SNEGSKA (reference sequence).

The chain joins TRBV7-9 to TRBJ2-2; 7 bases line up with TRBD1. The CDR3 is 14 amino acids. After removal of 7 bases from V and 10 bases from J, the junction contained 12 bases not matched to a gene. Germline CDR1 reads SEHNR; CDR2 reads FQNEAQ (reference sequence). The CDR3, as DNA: TGTGCCAGCAACCTACAGGGGCGGAGTGAGGAGCTGTTTTTT. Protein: CASNLQGRSEELFF.

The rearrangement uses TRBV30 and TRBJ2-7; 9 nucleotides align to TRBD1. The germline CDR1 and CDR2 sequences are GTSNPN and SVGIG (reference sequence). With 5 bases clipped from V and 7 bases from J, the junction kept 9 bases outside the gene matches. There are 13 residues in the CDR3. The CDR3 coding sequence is TGTGCCTGGTCCCGGGACAGGGTGGAGGAGCAGTACTTC. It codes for CAWSRDRVEEQYF.

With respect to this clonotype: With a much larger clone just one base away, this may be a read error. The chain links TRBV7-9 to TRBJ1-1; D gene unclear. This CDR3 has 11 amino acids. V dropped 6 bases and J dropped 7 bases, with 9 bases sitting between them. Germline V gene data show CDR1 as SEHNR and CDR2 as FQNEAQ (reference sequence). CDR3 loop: CASRSMGEAFF. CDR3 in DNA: TGTGCCAGCAGATCCATGGGTGAAGCTTTCTTT.